The next 2 T cell receptor beta chains were all read from a single sample in a study of CD8 T cells in Susac syndrome (dated by TCRdb to about 2019). The library was generated by the immunoSEQ multiplex PCR assay. RNA was extracted with the RNeasy kit and 0.5 to 1 ug was reverse transcribed using random hexamers. The raw public reads went through TCRdb reprocessing: fastp at Q25, MiXCR clone calling, in-frame beta chains kept. All rows with the same CDR3 protein become a single entry with the most common DNA and genes. This sample comprises about 130,000 distinct CDR3 sequences, around 93% of them detected only once. The top ten clonotypes cover approximately 0.17% of the sample. The sample taken for sequencing was CD8+ T cells from PBMCs. The receptors originated from a human donor with Susac syndrome.

The chain joins TRBV5-4 to TRBJ2-1, with D maybe TRBD1 (6 bases). Deletions cut 3 bases from V and 4 bases from J, with 14 bases between. Germline V gene lookup returns CDR1 SGHNT and CDR2 YYREEE (reference sequence). The length of the CDR3 is 15 residues. CDR3 nucleotides: TGTGCCAGCAGCTCAGACAGGAGGCGTTACAATGAGCAGTTCTTC. Its translation: CASSSDRRRYNEQFF.

The CDR3 is CASSVDGTSGSDTQYF. The CDR3 DNA follows: TGTGCCAGCAGCGTAGATGGGACTAGCGGGAGTGATACGCAGTATTTT. The rearrangement links TRBV9 to TRBJ2-3; 14 bases are shared with TRBD2. The junction had 3 bases not matched to a gene; V was cut back by 0 bases and J by 6 bases. Germline CDR1 and CDR2: SGDLS and YYNGEE. The CDR3 loop spans 16 amino acids. Looking up the rest from reference TRBV9 and TRBJ2-3 gives the full variable domain: DSGVTQTPKHLITATGQRVTLRCSPRSGDLSVYWYQQSLDQGLQFLIQYYNGEERAKGNILERFSAQQFPDLHSELNLSSLELGDSALYFCASSVDGTSGSDTQYFGPGTRLTVL.